This paragraph covers one T cell receptor beta chain sequence. The antigen remains undetermined. These data belong to a study of shared clonotypes between healthy human individuals. Study-level results: Exclusively blood specimens were collected; tissue repertoires likely differ. Compared with memory subsets, naive subsets generally had larger estimated richness.

Data came from immunoSEQ multiplex PCR; TCRdb stores just in-frame clones and leaves some out. Of 2,500,000 or so clones listed, 85% to 95% are singletons. Trimming removed 4 bases from V and 1 base from J; junction bases left unmatched: 1. The CDR3 covers 17 residues. Germline V lookup: CDR1 ENHRY, CDR2 SYGVKD. Among the donors, all were Caucasian adults who lived in Nashville, Tennessee. CD4+ cell separation produced CD45RA+ naive and CD45RA-negative memory subsets. Specimen: naive CD4+ T cells from PBMCs. Subset indicated: CD45RA+ positively selected. This TCR was recovered from a man aged 18 to 29 in good health. Some clones in this sample may be carry-over from other donors' samples. J is TRBJ2-2 and V is TRBV10-3, with 15 bases identical to TRBD2. The CDR3 DNA sequence: TGTGCCATCAGTGGGGGACTAGCGGGAGGGAACACCGGGGAGCTGTTTTTT. Its protein is CAISGGLAGGNTGELFF.